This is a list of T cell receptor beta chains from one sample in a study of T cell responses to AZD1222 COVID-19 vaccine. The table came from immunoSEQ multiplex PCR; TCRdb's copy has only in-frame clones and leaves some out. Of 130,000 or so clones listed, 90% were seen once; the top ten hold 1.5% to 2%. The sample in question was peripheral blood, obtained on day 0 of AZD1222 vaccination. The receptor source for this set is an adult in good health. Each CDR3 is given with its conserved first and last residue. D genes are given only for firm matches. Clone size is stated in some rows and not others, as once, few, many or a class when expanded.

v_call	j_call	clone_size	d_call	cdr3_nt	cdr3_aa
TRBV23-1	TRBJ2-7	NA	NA	TGCGCCAGCATGTCTGACCGGGACAAATACGAGCAGTACTTC	CASMSDRDKYEQYF
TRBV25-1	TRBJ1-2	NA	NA	TGTGCCAGCAGCATTACCGGAGCGGGCTATGGCTACACCTTC	CASSITGAGYGYTF
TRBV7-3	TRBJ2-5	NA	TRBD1	TGTGCCAGCAGCTTAACAGGGGGCGCGAAAGAGACCCAGTACTTC	CASSLTGGAKETQYF
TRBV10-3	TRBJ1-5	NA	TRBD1	TGTGCCATCAGTGAGTCGAGGCGGGCAGGGGGCTTATTGGATCAGCCCCAGCATTTT	CAISESRRAGGLLDQPQHF
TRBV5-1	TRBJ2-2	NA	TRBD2	TGCGCCAGCAGCTTGACTACTAGCGGCACCGGGGAGCTGTTTTTT	CASSLTTSGTGELFF
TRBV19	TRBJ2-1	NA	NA	TGTGCCAGTAGTATAGCGACCCTCGGGGGGGACAGGGAGTTCTTC	CASSIATLGGDREFF
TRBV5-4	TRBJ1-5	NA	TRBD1	TGTGCCAGCAGCTCAGGGGGAAGGATCAGTCAGCCCCAGCATTTT	CASSSGGRISQPQHF
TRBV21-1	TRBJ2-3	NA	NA	TGTGCCAGCAGCAAGGGCGGGAGATTAGATACGCAGTATTTT	CASSKGGRLDTQYF
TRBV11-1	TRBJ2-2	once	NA	TGTGCCAGCAGCTTAGGTCAGGGTCCGGTAACCGGGGAGCTGTTTTTT	CASSLGQGPVTGELFF
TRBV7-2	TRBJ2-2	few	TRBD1	TGTGCCAGCAGCACGAGACAGGGGGCGACCACCGGGGAGCTGTTTTTT	CASSTRQGATTGELFF
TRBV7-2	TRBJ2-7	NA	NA	TGTGCCAGCAGCTTATACAGGGAGGACGAGCAGTACTTC	CASSLYREDEQYF
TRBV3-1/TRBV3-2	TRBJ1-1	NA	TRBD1	TGTGCCAGCAGCCAAAGGGGACAGGGAATTACTGAAGCTTTCTTT	CASSQRGQGITEAFF
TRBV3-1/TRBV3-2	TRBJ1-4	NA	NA	TGTGCCAGCAGCCAAGGGGGACATCTTAATGAAAAACTGTTTTTT	CASSQGGHLNEKLFF
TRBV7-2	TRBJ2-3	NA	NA	TGTGCCAGCAGCTTACGCCGGGCCGAGACCACAGATACGCAGTATTTT	CASSLRRAETTDTQYF
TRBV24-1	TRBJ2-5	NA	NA	TGTGCCACCAGTGAAGCTACCCGTTCTGGGGAGACCCAGTACTTC	CATSEATRSGETQYF
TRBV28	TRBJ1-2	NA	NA	TGTGCCAGCAGTTCTACCCTCTTCTCTGGGCCCAACTATGGCTACACCTTC	CASSSTLFSGPNYGYTF
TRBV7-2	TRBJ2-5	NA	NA	TGTGCCAGCAGTGTAGGGGGGCAAGAGACCCAGTACTTC	CASSVGGQETQYF
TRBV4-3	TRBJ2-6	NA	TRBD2	TGCGCCAGCAGCCCCAGACTAGCGGGGGGTTCTGGGGCCAACGTCCTGACTTTC	CASSPRLAGGSGANVLTF
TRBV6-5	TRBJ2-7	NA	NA	TGTGCCAGCAGTTACCTTAACGCCTACGAGCAGTACTTC	CASSYLNAYEQYF
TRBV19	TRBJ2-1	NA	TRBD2	TGTGCCAGTAGTTTAGCGGGGGGACGCTCCTACAATGAGCAGTTCTTC	CASSLAGGRSYNEQFF
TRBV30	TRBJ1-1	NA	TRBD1	TGTGCCTGGAGAATGGGACAGGGGGAAGCTTTCTTT	CAWRMGQGEAFF
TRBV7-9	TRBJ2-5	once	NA	TGTGCCAGCAGCTTAGCTAGTCACCAAGAGACCCAGTACTTC	CASSLASHQETQYF
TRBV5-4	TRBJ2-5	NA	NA	TGTGCCAGCACCCTAGTAGGGGATAAGACCCAGTACTTC	CASTLVGDKTQYF
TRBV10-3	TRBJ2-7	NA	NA	TGTGCCATCAGACAGGTAGGGCCCTACGAGCAGTACTTC	CAIRQVGPYEQYF
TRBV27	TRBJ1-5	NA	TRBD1	TGTGCCAGCAGTGTAAGGGGGACAGGGTCTGTTAATCAGCCCCAGCATTTT	CASSVRGTGSVNQPQHF
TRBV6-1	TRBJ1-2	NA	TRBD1	TGTGCCAGCAGTGACGTAGGACAGGGCGGCTATGGCTACACCTTC	CASSDVGQGGYGYTF